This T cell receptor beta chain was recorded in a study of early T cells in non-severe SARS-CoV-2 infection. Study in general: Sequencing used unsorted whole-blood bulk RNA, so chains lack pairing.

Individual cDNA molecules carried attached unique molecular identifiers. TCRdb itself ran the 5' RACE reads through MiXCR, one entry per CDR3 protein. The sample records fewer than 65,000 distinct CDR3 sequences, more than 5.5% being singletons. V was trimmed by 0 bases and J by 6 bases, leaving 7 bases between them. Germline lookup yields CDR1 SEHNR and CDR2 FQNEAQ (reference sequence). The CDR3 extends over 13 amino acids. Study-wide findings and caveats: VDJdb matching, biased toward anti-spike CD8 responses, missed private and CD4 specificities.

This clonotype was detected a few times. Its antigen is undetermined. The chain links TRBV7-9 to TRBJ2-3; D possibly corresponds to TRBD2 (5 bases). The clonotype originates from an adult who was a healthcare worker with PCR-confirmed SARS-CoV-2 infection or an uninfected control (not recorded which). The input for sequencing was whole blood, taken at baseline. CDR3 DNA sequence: TGTGCCAGCAGCTTAGCGGGAGTGGATACGCAGTATTTT. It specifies CASSLAGVDTQYF.